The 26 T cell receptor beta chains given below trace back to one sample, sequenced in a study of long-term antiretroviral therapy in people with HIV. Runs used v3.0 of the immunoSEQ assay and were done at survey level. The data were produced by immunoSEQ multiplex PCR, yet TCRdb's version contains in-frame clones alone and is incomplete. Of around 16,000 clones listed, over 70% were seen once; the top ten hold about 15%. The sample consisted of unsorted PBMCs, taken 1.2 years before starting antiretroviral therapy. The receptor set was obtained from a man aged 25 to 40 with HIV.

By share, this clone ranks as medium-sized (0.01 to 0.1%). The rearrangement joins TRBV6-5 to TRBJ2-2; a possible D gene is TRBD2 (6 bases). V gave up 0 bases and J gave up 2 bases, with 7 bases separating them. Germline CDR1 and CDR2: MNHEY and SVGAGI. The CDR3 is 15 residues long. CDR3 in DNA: TGTGCCAGCAGTTACTCTAGCGGTAACACCGGGGAGCTGTTTTTT. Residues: CASSYSSGNTGELFF.

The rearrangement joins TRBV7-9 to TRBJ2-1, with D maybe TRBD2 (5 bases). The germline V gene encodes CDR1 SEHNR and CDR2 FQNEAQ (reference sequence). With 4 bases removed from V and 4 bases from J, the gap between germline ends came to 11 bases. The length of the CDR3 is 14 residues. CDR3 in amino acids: CASSSQRGYNEQFF. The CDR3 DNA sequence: TGTGCCAGCAGCTCACAGCGCGGGTACAATGAGCAGTTCTTC.

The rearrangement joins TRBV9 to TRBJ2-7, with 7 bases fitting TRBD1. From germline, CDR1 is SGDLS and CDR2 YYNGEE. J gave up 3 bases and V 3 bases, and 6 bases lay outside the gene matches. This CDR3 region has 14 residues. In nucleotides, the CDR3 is TGTGCCAGCAGCGCTGACAGGGCTGGCTACGAGCAGTACTTC. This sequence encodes CASSADRAGYEQYF.

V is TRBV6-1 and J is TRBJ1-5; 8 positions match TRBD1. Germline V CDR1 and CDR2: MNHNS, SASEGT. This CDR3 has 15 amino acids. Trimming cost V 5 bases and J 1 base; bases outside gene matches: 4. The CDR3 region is CASSPTGGSNQPQHF. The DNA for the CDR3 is TGTGCCAGCAGTCCTACAGGGGGAAGCAATCAGCCCCAGCATTTT.

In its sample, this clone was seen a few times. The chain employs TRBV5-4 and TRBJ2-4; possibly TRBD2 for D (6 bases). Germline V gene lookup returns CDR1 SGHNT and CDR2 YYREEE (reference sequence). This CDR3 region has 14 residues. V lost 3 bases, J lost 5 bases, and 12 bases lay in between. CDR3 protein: CASSSGDSQNIQYF. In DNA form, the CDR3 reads TGTGCCAGCAGCTCGGGAGACAGTCAAAACATTCAGTACTTC.

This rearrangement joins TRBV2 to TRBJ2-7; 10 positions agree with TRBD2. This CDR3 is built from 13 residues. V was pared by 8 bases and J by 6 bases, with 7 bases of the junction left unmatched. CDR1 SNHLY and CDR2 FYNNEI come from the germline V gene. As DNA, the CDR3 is TGTGCCAGCCAACTAGCGGGGTCCGGCGAGCAGTACTTC. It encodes CASQLAGSGEQYF.

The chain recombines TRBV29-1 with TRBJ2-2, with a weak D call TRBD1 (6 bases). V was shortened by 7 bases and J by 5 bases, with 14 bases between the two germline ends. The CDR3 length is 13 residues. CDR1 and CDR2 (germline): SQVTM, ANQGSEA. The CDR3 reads CSAYRVLTGELFF. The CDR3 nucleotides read TGCAGCGCTTACAGGGTTTTAACCGGGGAGCTGTTTTTT.

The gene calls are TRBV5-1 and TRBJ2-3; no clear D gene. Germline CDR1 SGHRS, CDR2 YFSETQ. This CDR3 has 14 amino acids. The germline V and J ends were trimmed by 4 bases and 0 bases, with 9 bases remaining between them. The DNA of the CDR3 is TGCGCCAGCAGCATCTCCTCTAGCACAGATACGCAGTATTTT. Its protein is CASSISSSTDTQYF.

DNA of the CDR3: TGTGCCAGTAGCGGGATCTTTGGGACTGAAGCTTTCTTT. It translates to CASSGIFGTEAFF. The chain is built from TRBV19 and TRBJ1-1; the D is unclear. The CDR3 has 13 amino acids. The germline CDR1 and CDR2 sequences are LNHDA and SQIVND (reference sequence). Between the trimmed V and J ends, which lost 6 bases and 5 bases, there was a span of 13 bases.

Here the CDR3 reads CSVVSSPSYEQYF. The CDR3 coding sequence is TGCAGCGTTGTATCCAGCCCGTCCTACGAGCAGTACTTC. J is TRBJ2-7 and V is TRBV29-1; no reliable D call. The germline V gene encodes CDR1 SQVTM and CDR2 ANQGSEA. The germline V and J ends were trimmed by 4 bases and 1 base, with 11 bases remaining between them. The length of the CDR3 is 13 residues.

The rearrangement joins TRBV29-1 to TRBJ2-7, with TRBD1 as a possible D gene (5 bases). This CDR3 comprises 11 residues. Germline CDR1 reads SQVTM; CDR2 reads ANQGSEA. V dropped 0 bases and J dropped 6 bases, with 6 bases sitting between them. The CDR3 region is CSVEDTGEQYF. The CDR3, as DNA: TGCAGCGTTGAAGACACAGGCGAGCAGTACTTC.

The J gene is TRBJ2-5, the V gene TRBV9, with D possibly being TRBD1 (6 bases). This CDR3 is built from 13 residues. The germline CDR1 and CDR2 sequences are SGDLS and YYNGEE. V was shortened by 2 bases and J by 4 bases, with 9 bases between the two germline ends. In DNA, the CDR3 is TGTGCCAGCAGCGTGGGGGCACTAGAGACCCAGTACTTC. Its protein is CASSVGALETQYF. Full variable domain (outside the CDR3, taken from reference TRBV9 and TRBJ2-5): DSGVTQTPKHLITATGQRVTLRCSPRSGDLSVYWYQQSLDQGLQFLIQYYNGEERAKGNILERFSAQQFPDLHSELNLSSLELGDSALYFCASSVGALETQYFGPGTRLLVL.

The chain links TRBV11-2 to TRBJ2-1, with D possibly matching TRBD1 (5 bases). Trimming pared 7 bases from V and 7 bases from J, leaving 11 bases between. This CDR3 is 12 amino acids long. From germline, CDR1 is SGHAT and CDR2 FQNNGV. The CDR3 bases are TGTGCCAGCAAAGAAGGGGCTAATGAGCAGTTCTTC. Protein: CASKEGANEQFF. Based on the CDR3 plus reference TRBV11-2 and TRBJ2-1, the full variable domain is EAGVAQSPRYKIIEKRQSVAFWCNPISGHATLYWYQQILGQGPKLLIQFQNNGVVDDSQLPKDRFSAERLKGVDSTLKIQPAKLEDSAVYLCASKEGANEQFFGPGTRLTVL.

The CDR3 bases are TGTGCCAGCAGCGACATACAAGAGACCCAGTACTTC. Its translation: CASSDIQETQYF. This chain connects TRBV11-2 to TRBJ2-5; D is ambiguous. The CDR3 has 12 amino acids. Germline-derived CDR1 and CDR2 are SGHAT and FQNNGV. V lost 5 bases and J 2 bases, leaving 6 bases between the germline ends.

CDR3 amino acids: CATSREGQGNPEAFF. The CDR3 DNA follows: TGTGCCACCAGCAGAGAGGGTCAGGGAAACCCTGAAGCTTTCTTT. The chain is built from TRBV15 and TRBJ1-1, with a possible D match to TRBD1 (5 bases). Trimming removed 0 bases at V and 6 bases at J, with 14 bases between. Germline CDR1 and CDR2: LNHNV and YYDKDF (reference sequence). This CDR3 contains 15 residues.

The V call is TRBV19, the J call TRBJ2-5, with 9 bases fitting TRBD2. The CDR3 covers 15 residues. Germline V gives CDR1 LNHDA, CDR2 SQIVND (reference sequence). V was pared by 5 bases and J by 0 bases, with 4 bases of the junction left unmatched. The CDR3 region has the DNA TGTGCCAGTAGTCCCAGCGGGAGGTACCAAGAGACCCAGTACTTC. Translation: CASSPSGRYQETQYF.

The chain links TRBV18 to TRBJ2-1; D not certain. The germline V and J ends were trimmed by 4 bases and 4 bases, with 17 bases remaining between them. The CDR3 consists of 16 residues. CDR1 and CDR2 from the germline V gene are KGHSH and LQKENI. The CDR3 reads CASSLIVRSLYNEQFF. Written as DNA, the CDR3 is TGTGCCAGCTCACTGATCGTTAGGAGCCTTTACAATGAGCAGTTCTTC. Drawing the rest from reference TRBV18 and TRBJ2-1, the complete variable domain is NAGVMQNPRHLVRRRGQEARLRCSPMKGHSHVYWYRQLPEEGLKFMVYLQKENIIDESGMPKERFSAEFPKEGPSILRIQQVVRGDSAAYFCASSLIVRSLYNEQFFGPGTRLTVL.

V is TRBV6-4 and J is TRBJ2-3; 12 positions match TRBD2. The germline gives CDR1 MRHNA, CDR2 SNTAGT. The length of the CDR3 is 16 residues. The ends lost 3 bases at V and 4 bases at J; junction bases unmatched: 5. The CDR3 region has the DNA TGTGCCAGCAGTGAGCAGCCTAGCGGGGGGGCAGATACGCAGTATTTT. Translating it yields CASSEQPSGGADTQYF.

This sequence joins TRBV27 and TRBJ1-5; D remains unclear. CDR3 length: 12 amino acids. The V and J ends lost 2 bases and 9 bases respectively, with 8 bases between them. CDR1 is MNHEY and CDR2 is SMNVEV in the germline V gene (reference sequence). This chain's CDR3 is CASSLNLGPQHF. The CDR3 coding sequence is TGTGCCAGCAGTTTAAACTTGGGGCCCCAGCATTTT.

CDR3 sequence: CSVEKREAQQEQYF. CDR3 DNA sequence: TGCAGCGTTGAGAAACGGGAGGCCCAACAAGAACAGTACTTC. V usage is TRBV29-1 and J usage is TRBJ2-5, with 7 nucleotides matching TRBD2. CDR1 is SQVTM and CDR2 is ANQGSEA in the germline V gene. This CDR3 has 14 residues. The V gene end was trimmed by 3 bases and the J gene end by 11 bases; junction bases not matched to a gene: 15.

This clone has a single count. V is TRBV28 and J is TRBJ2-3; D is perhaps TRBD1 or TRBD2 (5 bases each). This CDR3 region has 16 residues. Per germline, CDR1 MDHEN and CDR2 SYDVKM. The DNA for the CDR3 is TGTGACCCACACCTCTTAGGGGACGGGGTCACAGATACGCAGTATTTT. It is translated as CDPHLLGDGVTDTQYF.

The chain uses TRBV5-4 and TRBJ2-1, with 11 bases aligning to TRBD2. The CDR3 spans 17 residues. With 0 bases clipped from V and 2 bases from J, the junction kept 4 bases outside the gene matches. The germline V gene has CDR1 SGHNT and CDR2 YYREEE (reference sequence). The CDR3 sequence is CASSLVSGRAAYNEQFF. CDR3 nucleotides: TGTGCCAGCAGCTTGGTTAGCGGGAGGGCGGCCTACAATGAGCAGTTCTTC.

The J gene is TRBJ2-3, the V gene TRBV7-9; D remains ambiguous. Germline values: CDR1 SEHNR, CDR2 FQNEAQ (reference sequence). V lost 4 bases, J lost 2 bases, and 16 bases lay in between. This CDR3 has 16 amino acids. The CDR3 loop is CASSSSPTDYTDTQYF. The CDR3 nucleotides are TGTGCCAGCAGCTCCTCTCCAACAGATTACACAGATACGCAGTATTTT. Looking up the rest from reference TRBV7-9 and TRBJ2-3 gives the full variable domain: DTGVSQNPRHKITKRGQNVTFRCDPISEHNRLYWYRQTLGQGPEFLTYFQNEAQLEKSRLLSDRFSAERPKGSFSTLEIQRTEQGDSAMYLCASSSSPTDYTDTQYFGPGTRLTVL.

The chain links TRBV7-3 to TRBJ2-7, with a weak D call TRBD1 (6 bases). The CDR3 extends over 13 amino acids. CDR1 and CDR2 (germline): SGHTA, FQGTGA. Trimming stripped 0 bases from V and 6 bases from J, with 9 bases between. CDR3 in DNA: TGTGCCAGCAGCTTAACAGGGGGTTCCGAGCAGTACTTC. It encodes CASSLTGGSEQYF.

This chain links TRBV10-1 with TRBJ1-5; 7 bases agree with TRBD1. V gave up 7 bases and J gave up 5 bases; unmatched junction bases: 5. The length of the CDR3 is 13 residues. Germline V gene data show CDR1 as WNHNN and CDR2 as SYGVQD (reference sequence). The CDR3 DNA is TGCGCCAGCACGGACAGGTTAGATCAGCCCCAGCATTTT. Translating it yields CASTDRLDQPQHF.

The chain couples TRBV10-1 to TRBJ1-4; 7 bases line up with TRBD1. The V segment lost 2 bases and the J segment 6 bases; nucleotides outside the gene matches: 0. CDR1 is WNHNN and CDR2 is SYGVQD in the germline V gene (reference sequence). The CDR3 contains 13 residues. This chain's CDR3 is CASSEDRDEKLFF. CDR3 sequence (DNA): TGCGCCAGCAGTGAGGACAGGGATGAAAAACTGTTTTTT.